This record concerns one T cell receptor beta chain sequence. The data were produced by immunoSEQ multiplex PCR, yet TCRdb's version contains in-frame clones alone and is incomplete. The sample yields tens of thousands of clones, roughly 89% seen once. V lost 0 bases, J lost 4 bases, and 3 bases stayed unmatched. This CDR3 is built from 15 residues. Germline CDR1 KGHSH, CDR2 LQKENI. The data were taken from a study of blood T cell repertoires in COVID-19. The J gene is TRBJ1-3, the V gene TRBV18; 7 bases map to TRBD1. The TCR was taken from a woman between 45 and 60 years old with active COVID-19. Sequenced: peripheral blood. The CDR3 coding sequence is TGTGCCAGCTCACCACCGACAGGGTCCGGAAACACCATATATTTT. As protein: CASSPPTGSGNTIYF.